The 14 T cell receptor beta chains presented below share a single source sample, sequenced in a study of cytomegalovirus exposure and HLA in healthy donors. Both 60 Vbeta primers and 13 Jbeta primers went into the PCR. This table comes from immunoSEQ multiplex PCR, and its TCRdb copy is limited to in-frame clones, with some not included. This sample carries 100,000 to 150,000 clones, with over 0.8% going to the ten biggest clones. Sequencing was done on a sample of PBMCs. The receptor source for this set is a man between 18 and 29 years old in good health and CMV-seronegative.

This rearrangement joins TRBV16 to TRBJ1-1; TRBD1 is a possible D gene (5 bases). Between the trimmed V and J ends, which lost 4 bases and 0 bases, there was a span of 15 bases. This CDR3 region has 16 residues. The germline CDR1 and CDR2 sequences are KGHSY and FQNENV. The CDR3 protein is CASSRHSTAMNTEAFF. The CDR3 DNA reads TGTGCCAGCAGCCGTCACTCGACAGCAATGAACACTGAAGCTTTCTTT.

The chain combines TRBV2 with TRBJ2-1; 13 nucleotides match TRBD2. V lost 8 bases, J lost 7 bases, and 8 bases stayed unmatched. Germline lookup yields CDR1 SNHLY and CDR2 FYNNEI. The CDR3 contains 15 residues. CDR3 protein: CASLPGLAGNNEQFF. CDR3 bases: TGTGCCAGCCTACCGGGACTAGCGGGGAATAATGAGCAGTTCTTC.

The chain combines TRBV30 with TRBJ1-6; D gene uncertain. Trimming removed 2 bases at V and 10 bases at J, with 15 bases between. CDR1 is GTSNPN and CDR2 is SVGIG in the germline V gene (reference sequence). The CDR3 runs 14 residues. CDR3 DNA sequence: TGTGCCTGGAGTAGCAACAGCTTAAGATCACCCCTCCACTTT. It translates to CAWSSNSLRSPLHF.

The V and J genes are TRBV14 and TRBJ1-2; D perhaps matches TRBD1 (6 bases). The CDR3 contains 15 residues. Trimming removed 3 bases at V and 4 bases at J, with 15 bases between. Germline CDR1 reads SGHDN; CDR2 reads FVKESK. The CDR3 loop is CASSQTGHRGYGYTF. The CDR3 DNA is TGTGCCAGCAGCCAGACGGGACATCGGGGCTATGGCTACACCTTC.

V usage is TRBV4-2 and J usage is TRBJ1-2; D is possibly TRBD1 (5 bases). Trimming took off 1 base at V and 0 bases at J, with 12 bases between the two ends. Germline values: CDR1 LGHNA, CDR2 YNFKEQ. This CDR3 has 16 amino acids. CDR3 coding DNA: TGTGCCAGCAGCCAAGGACAGAGAACGACTAACTATGGCTACACCTTC. Translating gives CASSQGQRTTNYGYTF.

This rearrangement joins TRBV4-1 to TRBJ2-7; TRBD1 agrees at 7 bases. With 1 base clipped from V and 3 bases from J, the junction kept 6 bases outside the gene matches. The CDR3 runs to 15 residues. The germline CDR1 and CDR2 sequences are MGHRA and YSYEKL. CDR3 sequence: CASSQGPQGIYEQYF. The CDR3 DNA reads TGCGCCAGCAGCCAAGGGCCACAGGGGATCTACGAGCAGTACTTC.

This chain uses TRBV4-1 with TRBJ2-3; 7 positions agree with TRBD1. V lost 5 bases, J lost 6 bases, and 14 bases stayed unmatched. The CDR3 loop spans 16 amino acids. Germline values: CDR1 MGHRA, CDR2 YSYEKL. CDR3 in amino acids: CASSDKDRSKWDTQYF. In nucleotides, the CDR3 is TGCGCCAGCAGCGATAAGGACAGGTCAAAATGGGATACGCAGTATTTT.

The chain uses TRBV12-5 and TRBJ2-2; D is undetermined. The CDR3 runs 13 residues. Germline assignment: CDR1 LGHNT and CDR2 FRNRAP. Trimming took 4 bases from V and 5 from J, leaving 8 bases between them. CDR3 sequence: CASGSSLTGELFF. The CDR3 DNA sequence: TGTGCTAGTGGTTCCTCCTTAACCGGGGAGCTGTTTTTT.

V usage is TRBV6-5 and J usage is TRBJ2-1, with 7 bases lining up with TRBD1. J lost 10 bases, V lost 6 bases, and 12 bases had no gene match. Germline V gene sequence: CDR1 MNHEY, CDR2 SVGAGI. The CDR3 totals 14 residues. The CDR3, as DNA: TGTGCCAGCAGCCTGGGACAGCCGAGAGGGGAGCAGTTCTTC. This codes for CASSLGQPRGEQFF.

This chain joins TRBV28 and TRBJ2-7; D unresolved. Trimming took off 5 bases at V and 4 bases at J, with 6 bases between the two ends. Germline V gene data show CDR1 as MDHEN and CDR2 as SYDVKM. The CDR3 loop spans 11 amino acids. CDR3 sequence (DNA): TGTGCCAGCAGTCTAGAATACGAGCAGTACTTC. Its translation: CASSLEYEQYF.

The chain is built from TRBV27 and TRBJ2-7; 14 bases fit TRBD2. Per germline, CDR1 MNHEY and CDR2 SMNVEV (reference sequence). Unmatched junction bases numbered 11, after V lost 5 bases and J lost 5 bases. This CDR3 spans 17 amino acids. The DNA of the CDR3 is TGTGCCAGCAGTATGACTAGCGGGGGGGCGAACGTACACGAGCAGTACTTC. Translating gives CASSMTSGGANVHEQYF.

The chain couples TRBV6-1 to TRBJ1-3; D remains ambiguous. The V end lost 8 bases, the J end lost 0 bases, and 5 bases lay between the germline ends. Germline CDR1 MNHNS, CDR2 SASEGT. The length of the CDR3 is 12 residues. Here the CDR3 reads CASGRSGNTIYF. As DNA, the CDR3 is TGTGCCAGCGGGCGCTCTGGAAACACCATATATTTT.

CDR3 coding DNA: TGTGCCAGCAGTCCGGACGGGGGGTATGGCTACACCTTC. Translated: CASSPDGGYGYTF. The chain uses TRBV28 and TRBJ1-2; D is possibly TRBD1 (5 bases). The CDR3 has 13 residues. Germline V CDR1 and CDR2: MDHEN, SYDVKM. V dropped 5 bases and J dropped 5 bases, with 12 bases sitting between them.

The chain carries TRBV9 and TRBJ1-2; 9 nucleotides line up with TRBD1. In germline, CDR1 is SGDLS, CDR2 YYNGEE. V dropped 2 bases and J dropped 6; count of bases not matched to a gene: 8. The CDR3 consists of 15 residues. Here the CDR3 DNA reads TGTGCCAGCAGCGTGTCCGGGACAGGGCTGGATGGCTACACCTTC. This gives the protein CASSVSGTGLDGYTF.